Listed here are 14 T cell receptor beta chains from one sample, sequenced in a study of blood T cell repertoires in COVID-19 (dated by TCRdb to 2020 to 2022). The library was made by the immunoSEQ multiplex PCR assay. The table comes from immuneACCESS by way of TCRdb, which keeps in-frame sequences with V and J called. Part of the clones is missing from these tables; in studies checked, under half for an unresolved V gene and the rest for unknown reasons. This sample is represented by approximately 200,000 clones; 82% of them were singletons. The ten largest make up around 11% of the sample. Sequencing used PBMCs or T cells enriched from blood (not recorded which). The receptor set was obtained from a man in his forties who had recovered from COVID-19.

The chain couples TRBV3-1 (or the pseudogene TRBV3-2) to TRBJ1-3, with D perhaps matching TRBD1 (6 bases). In germline, CDR1 is LGHDT, CDR2 YNNKEL (reference sequence). With 2 bases removed from V and 1 base from J, the gap between germline ends came to 9 bases. The CDR3 is 15 amino acids. The CDR3 DNA reads as TGTGCCAGCAGCCAAACAGGGATGTCTGGAAACACCATATATTTT. It specifies CASSQTGMSGNTIYF.

The DNA of the CDR3 is TGTGCCATCAGTGGACGGGAGAGGGAGACCCAGTACTTC. Protein product: CAISGRERETQYF. This chain connects TRBV10-3 to TRBJ2-5; TRBD2 is a possible D gene (6 bases). The CDR3 consists of 13 residues. V dropped 4 bases and J dropped 5 bases, with 11 bases sitting between them. In germline, CDR1 is ENHRY, CDR2 SYGVKD.

The chain has TRBV11-2 and TRBJ2-7; no definite D call. The V end lost 3 bases, the J end lost 0 bases, and 9 bases lay between the germline ends. The CDR3 sequence is 14 residues long. Per germline, CDR1 SGHAT and CDR2 FQNNGV. The CDR3 sequence is CASSFARLSYEQYF. DNA for the CDR3: TGTGCCAGCAGCTTCGCCAGGCTCTCCTACGAGCAGTACTTC.

This clone was seen once. The chain carries TRBV13 and TRBJ1-2; 8 bases agree with TRBD1. The CDR3 runs to 13 residues. Trimming took 6 bases from V and 7 from J; bases not matched to a gene: 7. The germline V gene encodes CDR1 PRHDT and CDR2 FYEKMQ (reference sequence). The CDR3 bases are TGTGCCAGCAGTCTGACAGGGGAGGGTGGCTACACCTTC. Its protein product is CASSLTGEGGYTF.

This chain uses TRBV7-6 with TRBJ2-5, with TRBD1 as a possible D gene (6 bases). CDR3 size: 14 residues. The germline V gene encodes CDR1 SGHVS and CDR2 FNYEAQ. V was cut by 1 base and J by 5 bases, with 11 bases left in between. CDR3 loop: CASSLVPGAETQYF. The CDR3 bases are TGTGCCAGCAGCTTAGTCCCAGGGGCTGAGACCCAGTACTTC.

CDR3 residues: CASSFGQMGTEAFF. The CDR3 DNA sequence: TGCGCCAGCAGCTTTGGACAGATGGGCACTGAAGCTTTCTTT. V gene TRBV5-1 combines with J gene TRBJ1-1, with TRBD1 as a possible D gene (6 bases). This CDR3 is 14 amino acids long. With 2 bases removed from V and 4 bases from J, the gap between germline ends came to 12 bases. Germline assignment: CDR1 SGHRS and CDR2 YFSETQ. Filled out from reference TRBV5-1 and TRBJ1-1, the complete variable domain reads KAGVTQTPRYLIKTRGQQVTLSCSPISGHRSVSWYQQTPGQGLQFLFEYFSETQRNKGNFPGRFSGRQFSNSRSEMNVSTLELGDSALYLCASSFGQMGTEAFFGQGTRLTVV.

V and J are TRBV19 and TRBJ1-4; tentatively, D is TRBD1 (6 bases). The ends were cut back, 3 bases at V and 5 bases at J, with 16 bases in the middle. Per germline, CDR1 LNHDA and CDR2 SQIVND (reference sequence). This CDR3 contains 16 residues. In nucleotides, the CDR3 is TGTGCCAGTAGTATCAGGGGCGGAGCAGCAAATGAAAAACTGTTTTTT. Translating gives CASSIRGGAANEKLFF.

The chain links TRBV7-2 to TRBJ2-7; 10 bases are shared with TRBD1. The ends lost 1 base at V and 3 bases at J; junction bases unmatched: 3. The CDR3 is made up of 15 amino acids. Germline values: CDR1 SGHTA, CDR2 FQGNSA. The CDR3 nucleotides are TGTGCCAGCAGCTTAGGGGGGACAGGGGTCTACGAGCAGTACTTC. Translation: CASSLGGTGVYEQYF.

The chain employs TRBV3-1 (or the pseudogene TRBV3-2) and TRBJ2-7; the match to TRBD2 covers 10 bases. The CDR3 runs to 15 residues. Germline V gives CDR1 LGHDT, CDR2 YNNKEL (reference sequence). The junction had 3 bases not matched to a gene; V was cut back by 1 base and J by 3 bases. CDR3 in DNA: TGTGCCAGCAGCCAAGCTAGCGGGAGCTTCTACGAGCAGTACTTC. Translated, it gives CASSQASGSFYEQYF.

The table lists this clone with a few counts. This rearrangement joins TRBV18 to TRBJ2-7; D not certain. This CDR3 has 15 amino acids. Germline V CDR1 and CDR2: KGHSH, LQKENI. Trimming left V 0 bases short and J 4 bases short, with 13 bases between. The DNA for the CDR3 is TGTGCCAGCTCACCACCGGGTAGCCTTCATTACGAGCAGTACTTC. Protein: CASSPPGSLHYEQYF.

The V and J genes are TRBV28 and TRBJ2-1; D uncertain. Trimming took off 3 bases at V and 9 bases at J, with 3 bases between the two ends. The germline CDR1 and CDR2 sequences are MDHEN and SYDVKM. This CDR3 is built from 10 residues. The DNA of the CDR3 is TGTGCCAGCAGTTTTAGTGAGCAGTTCTTC. Encoded protein: CASSFSEQFF.

The chain links TRBV25-1 to TRBJ2-1; 7 bases align to TRBD2. CDR3 length equals 15 residues. Germline V gene data show CDR1 as MGHDK and CDR2 as SYGVNS. V shed 6 bases, J shed 7 bases, and the junction held 12 bases outside the gene matches. This CDR3 reads CASSQISGGRNEQFF. DNA for the CDR3: TGTGCCAGCAGCCAAATCTCGGGAGGTAGGAATGAGCAGTTCTTC.

This clone was counted once. The V and J genes are TRBV10-3 and TRBJ2-7; D is unclear. The germline gives CDR1 ENHRY, CDR2 SYGVKD. The CDR3 contains 12 residues. V lost 2 bases to trimming and J lost 3 bases, with 5 bases between them. Here the CDR3 reads CAISEGSYEQYV. In DNA, the CDR3 is TGTGCCATCAGTGAGGGCAGCTACGAGCAGTACGTC.

The rearrangement joins TRBV6-2 or TRBV6-3 to TRBJ1-4, with D perhaps TRBD1 (6 bases). V lost 6 bases and J 3 bases, leaving 11 bases between the germline ends. Germline-derived CDR1 and CDR2 are MNHEY and SVGEGT. This CDR3 is 14 amino acids long. CDR3 protein: CASSRDTSNEKLFF. The CDR3 nucleotides read TGTGCCAGCAGCCGGGACACTTCTAATGAAAAACTGTTTTTT.